A selection of T cell receptor beta chains follows, all from one sample in a study of T-cell reconstitution after alpha-beta-depleted transplantation in children. TCRdb fed the PCR reads into MiXCR, producing one record per CDR3 protein. The table has about 640,000 distinct CDR3 sequences, 16% seen once; the top ten hold approximately 1%. This specimen was PBMCs from the stem cell graft donor, taken from the stem cell graft. These receptors were obtained from a human donor who donated a stem cell graft to a child with acute myeloid leukemia. Both conserved end residues are part of each CDR3. A D gene is named only where the DNA matches it firmly. The listing skips clone size in some rows; elsewhere it reads once, few, many or a size class.

J gene: TRBJ2-5
V gene: TRBV20-1
D gene: .
clone size: many
CDR3 protein: CSARVGVETQYF
CDR3 DNA: TGCAGTGCTAGAGTAGGAGTAGAGACCCAGTACTTC

J gene: TRBJ1-1
V gene: TRBV20-1
D gene: .
clone size: .
CDR3 protein: CSARSPPGNEAFF
CDR3 DNA: TGCAGTGCTAGATCCCCCCCGGGGAATGAAGCTTTCTTT

J gene: TRBJ2-7
V gene: TRBV30
D gene: TRBD1
clone size: once
CDR3 protein: CAWRTGYEQYF
CDR3 DNA: TGTGCCTGGAGGACAGGGTACGAGCAGTACTTC

J gene: TRBJ2-3
V gene: TRBV5-1
D gene: TRBD2
clone size: .
CDR3 protein: CASSPRDYPSTDTQYF
CDR3 DNA: TGCGCCAGCAGCCCCCGGGACTATCCTAGCACAGATACGCAGTATTTT

J gene: TRBJ2-1
V gene: TRBV20-1
D gene: TRBD1
clone size: few
CDR3 protein: CSAQTNRFKAGGYNEQFF
CDR3 DNA: TGCAGTGCTCAAACCAACAGGTTTAAGGCAGGGGGATACAATGAGCAGTTCTTC

J gene: TRBJ1-2
V gene: TRBV12-3/TRBV12-4
D gene: TRBD1
clone size: many
CDR3 protein: CASSLTGGHYGYTF
CDR3 DNA: TGTGCCAGCAGTTTGACAGGGGGCCACTATGGCTACACCTTC

J gene: TRBJ1-1
V gene: TRBV6-1
D gene: TRBD1
clone size: few
CDR3 protein: CASRIRQGTNTEAFF
CDR3 DNA: TGTGCCAGCAGAATTCGACAGGGGACGAACACTGAAGCTTTCTTT

J gene: TRBJ1-2
V gene: TRBV10-2
D gene: .
clone size: many
CDR3 protein: CASSTFKPGGRLDYGYTF
CDR3 DNA: TGCGCCAGCAGTACCTTTAAACCGGGGGGGCGCCTTGACTATGGCTACACCTTC

J gene: TRBJ2-5
V gene: TRBV24-1
D gene: .
clone size: .
CDR3 protein: CATSGGKRDGVETQYF
CDR3 DNA: TGTGCCACCAGTGGGGGGAAGAGGGACGGAGTGGAGACCCAGTACTTC

J gene: TRBJ1-2
V gene: TRBV25-1
D gene: .
clone size: few
CDR3 protein: CASSEWGAYGYGYTF
CDR3 DNA: TGTGCCAGCAGTGAATGGGGGGCCTACGGCTATGGCTACACCTTC

J gene: TRBJ2-7
V gene: TRBV12-3/TRBV12-4
D gene: TRBD2
clone size: many
CDR3 protein: CASSWGGRTSYEQYF
CDR3 DNA: TGTGCCAGCAGTTGGGGGGGACGGACTTCCTACGAGCAGTACTTC

J gene: TRBJ1-2
V gene: TRBV6-1
D gene: .
clone size: many
CDR3 protein: CASSEGFQPTF
CDR3 DNA: TGTGCCAGCAGTGAAGGGTTTCAGCCCACCTTC

J gene: TRBJ2-1
V gene: TRBV12-3/TRBV12-4
D gene: TRBD1
clone size: .
CDR3 protein: CASSTRQGRAPFF
CDR3 DNA: TGTGCCAGCAGCACCCGACAGGGAAGAGCTCCTTTCTTC

J gene: TRBJ2-3
V gene: TRBV15
D gene: .
clone size: .
CDR3 protein: CATSPRISDTQYF
CDR3 DNA: TGTGCCACCAGCCCGCGGATCTCAGATACGCAGTATTTT

J gene: TRBJ2-1
V gene: TRBV4-1
D gene: .
clone size: .
CDR3 protein: CASSQGPGRSNEQFF
CDR3 DNA: TGCGCCAGCAGCCAAGGCCCGGGACGTTCCAATGAGCAGTTCTTC

J gene: TRBJ1-3
V gene: TRBV7-2
D gene: .
clone size: .
CDR3 protein: CASSYLGTGNTIYF
CDR3 DNA: TGTGCCAGCAGCTACCTGGGGACTGGAAACACCATATATTTT

J gene: TRBJ2-2
V gene: TRBV7-2
D gene: .
clone size: .
CDR3 protein: CASSLNWAGVGELFF
CDR3 DNA: TGTGCCAGCAGCTTAAATTGGGCAGGGGTCGGGGAGCTGTTTTTT

J gene: TRBJ1-1
V gene: TRBV12-3/TRBV12-4
D gene: .
clone size: .
CDR3 protein: CASSHTRAMNTEAFF
CDR3 DNA: TGTGCCAGCAGCCACACCCGCGCCATGAACACTGAAGCTTTCTTT

J gene: TRBJ2-2
V gene: TRBV5-1
D gene: .
clone size: .
CDR3 protein: CASREADTGELFF
CDR3 DNA: TGCGCCAGCAGGGAGGCGGATACCGGGGAGCTGTTTTTT

J gene: TRBJ1-3
V gene: TRBV12-3/TRBV12-4
D gene: TRBD1
clone size: many
CDR3 protein: CASTFTDRAGNTIYF
CDR3 DNA: TGTGCCAGCACCTTCACTGACAGGGCTGGAAACACCATATATTTT

J gene: TRBJ2-2
V gene: TRBV12-3/TRBV12-4
D gene: .
clone size: few
CDR3 protein: CASNEGLAGELFF
CDR3 DNA: TGTGCCAGCAACGAGGGGTTGGCCGGGGAGCTGTTTTTT

J gene: TRBJ2-2
V gene: TRBV20-1
D gene: .
clone size: many
CDR3 protein: CSASIGKSNTGELFF
CDR3 DNA: TGCAGTGCTAGTATCGGGAAATCGAACACCGGGGAGCTGTTTTTT

J gene: TRBJ2-1
V gene: TRBV20-1
D gene: TRBD2
clone size: many
CDR3 protein: CSATPLAGSDNEQFF
CDR3 DNA: TGCAGTGCTACTCCTCTAGCGGGGTCCGACAATGAGCAGTTCTTC

J gene: TRBJ2-3
V gene: TRBV6-5
D gene: .
clone size: many
CDR3 protein: CASSYMGGRMADTQYF
CDR3 DNA: TGTGCCAGCAGTTACATGGGGGGGCGCATGGCAGATACGCAGTATTTT

J gene: TRBJ1-1
V gene: TRBV12-3/TRBV12-4
D gene: .
clone size: many
CDR3 protein: CASITDDTEAFF
CDR3 DNA: TGTGCCAGCATTACCGACGACACTGAAGCTTTCTTT

J gene: TRBJ2-4
V gene: TRBV7-9
D gene: .
clone size: few
CDR3 protein: CASSSDFIQYF
CDR3 DNA: TGTGCCAGCAGCTCGGATTTCATTCAGTACTTC

J gene: TRBJ2-1
V gene: TRBV6-1
D gene: TRBD2
clone size: few
CDR3 protein: CASSVRGGGFSSYNEQFF
CDR3 DNA: TGTGCCAGCAGTGTGCGGGGCGGGGGTTTCAGCTCCTACAATGAGCAGTTCTTC

J gene: TRBJ2-3
V gene: TRBV7-9
D gene: .
clone size: .
CDR3 protein: CASSLVASEDTQYF
CDR3 DNA: TGTGCCAGCAGCTTAGTTGCTAGTGAGGATACGCAGTATTTT